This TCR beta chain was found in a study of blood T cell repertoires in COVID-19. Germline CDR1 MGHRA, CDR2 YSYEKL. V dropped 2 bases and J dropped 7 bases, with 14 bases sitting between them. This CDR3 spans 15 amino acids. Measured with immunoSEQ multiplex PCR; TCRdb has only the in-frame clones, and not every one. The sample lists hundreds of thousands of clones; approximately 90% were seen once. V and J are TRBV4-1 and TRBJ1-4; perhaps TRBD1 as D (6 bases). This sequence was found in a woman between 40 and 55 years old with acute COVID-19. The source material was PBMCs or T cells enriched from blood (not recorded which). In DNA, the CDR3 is TGCGCCAGCAGCCAATGGGCAGGGGTCGGTGAAAAACTGTTTTTT. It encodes CASSQWAGVGEKLFF.